This TCR beta chain comes out of a study of cytotoxic CD8 clonotypes in ibrutinib-treated CLL. Study results and caveats: At progression, clonality fell back toward baseline after rising at ibrutinib response. Rare overall, public clonotypes shrank or held steady under therapy.

TCRdb's copy holds only in-frame clones and misses some; the assay was immunoSEQ multiplex PCR. The data show around 160,000 clones, about 88% seen once. The authors obtained roughly 2 micrograms of genomic DNA from cryopreserved PBMCs for TCR beta libraries. About this clone itself: What it recognizes is unknown.

The CDR3 has 16 amino acids. Per germline, CDR1 SGDLS and CDR2 YYNGEE. Trimming stripped 0 bases from V and 2 bases from J, with 9 bases between. The sequence came from a human donor with chronic lymphocytic leukemia. Source: PBMCs, taken at disease progression, from a patient treated with ibrutinib. V and J are TRBV9 and TRBJ2-6; D perhaps matches TRBD2 (5 bases). DNA of the CDR3: TGTGCCAGCAGCGTAGTCAGCGGCGCTGGGGCCAACGTCCTGACTTTC. Translation: CASSVVSGAGANVLTF.